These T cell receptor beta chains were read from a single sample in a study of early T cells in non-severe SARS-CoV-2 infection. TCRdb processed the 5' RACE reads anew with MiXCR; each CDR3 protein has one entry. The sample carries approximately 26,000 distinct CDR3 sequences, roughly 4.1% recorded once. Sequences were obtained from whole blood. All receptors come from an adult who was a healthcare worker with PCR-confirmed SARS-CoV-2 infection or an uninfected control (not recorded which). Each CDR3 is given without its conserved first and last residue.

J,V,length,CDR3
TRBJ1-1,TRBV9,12,ASPPRIPNTEAF
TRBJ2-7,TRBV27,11,ASSQTGGYEQY
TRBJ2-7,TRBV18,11,ASSPPGLAEQY
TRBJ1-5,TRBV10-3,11,AITRGGGQPQH
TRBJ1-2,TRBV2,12,ASSEQAEYYGYT
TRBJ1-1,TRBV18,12,ASSPGTLNAEAF
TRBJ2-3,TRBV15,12,ATSRDWAADTQY
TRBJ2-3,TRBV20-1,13,SAREAGGGQDTQY
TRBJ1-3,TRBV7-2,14,ASSEGQGTTGNTIY
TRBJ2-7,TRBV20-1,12,SATLAGPSYEQY
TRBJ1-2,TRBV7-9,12,ASSQNIQGPGYT
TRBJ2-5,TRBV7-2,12,ASSLSGRKETQY
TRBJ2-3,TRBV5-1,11,ASSLASKDTQY
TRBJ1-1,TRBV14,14,ASSQAWTGLNTEAF
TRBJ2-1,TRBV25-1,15,ASSEQMWDSLYNEQF
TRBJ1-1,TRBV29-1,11,SVGHRGPTEAF
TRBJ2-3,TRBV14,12,ASSPSFSTDTQY
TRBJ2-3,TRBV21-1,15,ASTATSGSFSTDTQY
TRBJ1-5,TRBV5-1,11,ASSLQGGQPQH
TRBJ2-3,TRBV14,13,ASSRPGTSTDTQY
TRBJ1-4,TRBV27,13,ASSLSRTASEKLF
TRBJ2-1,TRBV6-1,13,ASSAGTSGTNEQF